These 21 T cell receptor beta chains came from one sample sequenced in a study of T cell repertoires in cytomegalovirus infection. MiXCR, run by TCRdb on the reads, gives a single entry per CDR3 protein. Here the sample spans around 290,000 distinct CDR3 sequences, around 25% being singletons. Sequenced: PBMCs. The receptor source for this set is a human donor in good health (CMV status not recorded). Some clones in this sample may be carry-over from other donors' samples.

This rearrangement joins TRBV20-1 to TRBJ2-1, with 7 bases matching TRBD2. The CDR3 is 16 residues long. Germline V CDR1 and CDR2: DFQATT, SNEGSKA (reference sequence). V lost 5 bases to trimming and J lost 0 bases; unmatched junction nucleotides: 10. The CDR3 reads CSADTSVGSSYNEQFF. The CDR3 DNA sequence: TGCAGTGCTGATACTAGCGTGGGAAGCTCCTACAATGAGCAGTTCTTC.

This chain links TRBV20-1 with TRBJ2-4; D assignment may be TRBD1 or TRBD2 (5 bases each). CDR1 is DFQATT, CDR2 SNEGSKA, per germline (reference sequence). The CDR3 totals 11 residues. Trimming cost V 6 bases and J 6 bases, with 9 bases left between them. The CDR3 here is CSAGAGNIQYF. CDR3 DNA: TGCAGTGCCGGGGCGGGAAACATTCAGTACTTC.

The rearrangement links TRBV28 to TRBJ1-5, with D hard to call. The germline V and J ends were trimmed by 3 bases and 4 bases, with 13 bases remaining between them. This CDR3 has 15 residues. In germline, CDR1 is MDHEN, CDR2 SYDVKM. The CDR3 region is CASSLPATGNQPQHF. The CDR3 DNA reads TGTGCCAGCAGTTTGCCCGCGACTGGTAATCAGCCCCAGCATTTT.

This clonotype has just a few counts. The chain uses TRBV2 and TRBJ2-5; D unresolved. Trimming stripped 6 bases from V and 1 base from J, with 9 bases between. CDR1 is SNHLY and CDR2 is FYNNEI in the germline V gene. This CDR3 comprises 13 residues. The CDR3, as DNA: TGTGCCAGCAGCCAAGGACGCCAAGAGACCCAGTACTTC. This gives the protein CASSQGRQETQYF.

This chain uses TRBV7-2 with TRBJ2-1, with D perhaps matching TRBD2 (6 bases). Germline CDR1 reads SGHTA; CDR2 reads FQGNSA. This CDR3 comprises 15 residues. The ends were cut back, 8 bases at V and 2 bases at J, with 16 bases in the middle. CDR3 in DNA: TGTGCCAGCTGCACCCGGGACTCGGCCTACAATGAGCAGTTCTTC. It encodes CASCTRDSAYNEQFF.

This clonotype was recorded at least ten times. The CDR3 DNA reads as TGTGCCAGCAGCTTATCTCGGGGCGGGAACACTGAAGCTTTCTTT. Translation gives CASSLSRGGNTEAFF. The V gene is TRBV7-3, the J gene TRBJ1-1; D may be TRBD1 (5 bases). The CDR3 extends over 15 amino acids. Germline V gene sequence: CDR1 SGHTA, CDR2 FQGTGA. Trimming cost V 2 bases and J 1 base, with 11 bases left between them. The full variable domain, with the rest looked up from reference TRBV7-3 and TRBJ1-1, is GAGVSQTPSNKVTEKGKYVELRCDPISGHTALYWYRQSLGQGPEFLIYFQGTGAADDSGLPNDRFFAVRPEGSVSTLKIQRTERGDSAVYLCASSLSRGGNTEAFFGQGTRLTVV.

The chain has TRBV4-2 and TRBJ1-6, with a weak D call TRBD1 (5 bases). Germline-derived CDR1 and CDR2 are LGHNA and YNFKEQ. This CDR3 spans 17 amino acids. Trimming removed 1 base at V and 8 bases at J, with 18 bases between. The CDR3 DNA sequence: TGTGCCAGCAGCCAAGGCGATCCGGGACGGAACTATTCACCCCTCCACTTT. Protein sequence: CASSQGDPGRNYSPLHF.

The chain employs TRBV12-3 or TRBV12-4 and TRBJ2-6, with D unresolved. This CDR3 contains 15 residues. Trimming pared 2 bases from V and 3 bases from J, leaving 8 bases between. CDR3 sequence reads: CASSLTDGGANVLTF. CDR3 nucleotides: TGTGCCAGCAGTTTAACAGATGGTGGGGCCAACGTCCTGACTTTC.

There are many counts of this clonotype. This chain connects TRBV7-2 to TRBJ1-1, with D tentatively TRBD1 (5 bases). Trimming removed 1 base at V and 5 bases at J, with 23 bases between. CDR1 and CDR2 (germline): SGHTA, FQGNSA. The CDR3 spans 18 residues. CDR3 region: CASSLGLRDRPWGTEAFF. CDR3 bases: TGTGCCAGCAGCTTAGGCCTCCGGGACCGACCTTGGGGGACTGAAGCTTTCTTT.

V usage is TRBV20-1 and J usage is TRBJ2-2, with 9 bases matching TRBD2. The V gene end was trimmed by 4 bases and the J gene end by 2 bases; junction bases not matched to a gene: 5. The CDR3 is 15 amino acids. CDR1 is DFQATT, CDR2 SNEGSKA, per germline (reference sequence). The CDR3 region is CSANPSGTNTGELFF. CDR3 nucleotide sequence: TGCAGTGCTAATCCTAGCGGGACTAACACCGGGGAGCTGTTTTTT.

This clonotype was counted only a few times. V gene TRBV11-1 combines with J gene TRBJ1-5; 9 bases match TRBD1. The junction had 4 bases not matched to a gene; V was cut back by 5 bases and J by 8 bases. The CDR3 has 13 residues. CDR1 and CDR2 from the germline V gene are SGHAT and FQDESV (reference sequence). The CDR3 protein is CASSRDRDKPQHF. CDR3 nucleotide sequence: TGTGCCAGCAGCAGGGACAGGGATAAGCCCCAGCATTTT.

The gene calls are TRBV10-3 and TRBJ2-2; 12 bases agree with TRBD1. Germline V CDR1 and CDR2: ENHRY, SYGVKD. This CDR3 is 15 amino acids long. V lost 8 bases to trimming and J lost 7 bases; unmatched junction nucleotides: 8. CDR3 nucleotide sequence: TGTGCCATCCGTCCCGGGACAGGGGGCGGCGGGGAGCTGTTTTTT. It codes for CAIRPGTGGGGELFF.

The V and J genes are TRBV28 and TRBJ1-5; D is perhaps TRBD1 (6 bases). Trimming took 1 base from V and 3 from J, leaving 10 bases between them. Germline CDR1 reads MDHEN; CDR2 reads SYDVKM. The CDR3 sequence is 15 residues long. CDR3 bases: TGTGCCAGCAGTTTATCTGACAGGAACAATCAGCCCCAGCATTTT. Protein: CASSLSDRNNQPQHF.

The rearrangement links TRBV6-2 or TRBV6-3 to TRBJ2-5, with D perhaps given as TRBD1 or TRBD2 (6 bases each). Trimming stripped 6 bases from V and 5 bases from J, with 22 bases between. There are 16 residues in the CDR3. CDR1 is MNHEY and CDR2 is SVGEGT in the germline V gene. The CDR3 sequence: CASSRGSGAPRETQYF. The CDR3 DNA sequence: TGTGCCAGCAGCCGAGGGTCGGGGGCCCCGAGGGAGACCCAGTACTTC.

This clonotype showed up just a few times. The J gene is TRBJ2-7, the V gene TRBV2; D may be TRBD1 (5 bases). In germline, CDR1 is SNHLY, CDR2 FYNNEI. Trimming left V 6 bases short and J 9 bases short, with 12 bases between. The CDR3 covers 11 residues. The CDR3 here is CASRVIQGQYF. The CDR3 nucleotides read TGTGCCAGCAGGGTAATTCAGGGGCAGTACTTC.

The rearrangement uses TRBV28 and TRBJ2-1; TRBD1 or TRBD2 may be the D gene (6 bases each). The CDR3 runs to 15 residues. Deletions cut 7 bases from V and 6 bases from J, with 19 bases between. The germline V gene encodes CDR1 MDHEN and CDR2 SYDVKM. CDR3 loop: CASTAPGHGGNEQFF. In nucleotides, the CDR3 is TGTGCCAGCACTGCTCCGGGACACGGGGGCAATGAGCAGTTCTTC.

This clonotype was observed a handful of times. The chain uses TRBV7-2 and TRBJ2-3; D remains unclear. V dropped 1 base and J dropped 5 bases, with 10 bases sitting between them. Germline V gene data show CDR1 as SGHTA and CDR2 as FQGNSA. The CDR3 sequence is 14 residues long. The CDR3 reads CASSLEAREDTQYF. DNA of the CDR3: TGTGCCAGCAGCTTAGAGGCTAGGGAAGATACGCAGTATTTT.

The chain employs TRBV5-1 and TRBJ1-1; perhaps TRBD1 as D (6 bases). Germline V gene sequence: CDR1 SGHRS, CDR2 YFSETQ. Trimming stripped 0 bases from V and 0 bases from J, with 12 bases between. The length of the CDR3 is 16 residues. The CDR3 region has the DNA TGCGCCAGCAGCTTGGGCACAGGGATCATGAACACTGAAGCTTTCTTT. As protein: CASSLGTGIMNTEAFF.

This clonotype was seen a handful of times. V is TRBV10-1 and J is TRBJ1-2; no reliable D call. The germline V gene encodes CDR1 WNHNN and CDR2 SYGVQD (reference sequence). With 8 bases removed from V and 4 bases from J, the gap between germline ends came to 26 bases. This CDR3 is built from 17 residues. CDR3 loop: CASCHRKGPLNTYGYTF. CDR3 sequence (DNA): TGCGCCAGCTGTCATCGCAAAGGGCCCTTAAATACCTATGGCTACACCTTC.

Note on this clonotype: The germline gene is not matched at one end of the junction; a read error may be the cause. The chain links TRBV5-3 to TRBJ2-2, with D unclear. TRBV5-3 is an open reading frame whose function is uncertain. The CDR3 loop spans 13 amino acids. The CDR3 is CASSSDPDRELFF. In DNA, the CDR3 is TGTGCCAGCAGCTCCGATCCCGACCGGGAGCTGTTTTTT.

V and J are TRBV30 and TRBJ2-7; 7 nucleotides align to TRBD1. V trimming: 4 bases; J trimming: 3 bases; junction bases outside the gene matches: 6. CDR1 GTSNPN and CDR2 SVGIG come from the germline V gene (reference sequence). CDR3 length: 13 residues. The CDR3 region is CAWTTAGGYEQYF. CDR3 DNA: TGTGCCTGGACCACGGCAGGGGGCTACGAGCAGTACTTC.